This passage covers 19 T cell receptor beta chains from one sample sequenced in a study of CD8 T cells in Susac syndrome. About 0.5 to 1 ug RNA was reverse transcribed with random hexamers. TCRdb used MiXCR to reprocess the immunoSEQ multiplex PCR reads, holding one entry per CDR3 protein. The sample includes roughly 200,000 distinct CDR3 sequences, approximately 94% of them seen just once. Sequencing was done on a sample of CD4+ T cells from PBMCs. These receptors all stem from a human donor with multiple sclerosis.

The gene calls are TRBV28 and TRBJ1-6; unclear D gene. CDR1 is MDHEN, CDR2 SYDVKM, per germline. V gave up 10 bases and J gave up 13 bases, with 8 bases separating them. The CDR3 totals 9 residues. CDR3 nucleotides: TGTGCCACCCCCCTCCCCCTCCACTTT. Translating it yields CATPLPLHF.

The CDR3 DNA reads as TGTGCCAGCAGCTTAGAGGGGCGGACATACAATGAGCAGTTCTTC. It translates to CASSLEGRTYNEQFF. The rearrangement joins TRBV7-2 to TRBJ2-1; weak D call: TRBD1 (5 bases). In germline, CDR1 is SGHTA, CDR2 FQGNSA. V lost 1 base and J lost 4, with 11 bases in between. CDR3 length: 15 amino acids.

This CDR3 is CSARGPIVAGVNNEQFF. CDR3 nucleotide sequence: TGCAGTGCTAGAGGCCCTATCGTAGCGGGGGTTAACAATGAGCAGTTCTTC. The chain has TRBV20-1 and TRBJ2-1, with TRBD2 matching over 9 bases. The CDR3 extends over 17 amino acids. With 1 base clipped from V and 5 bases from J, the junction kept 12 bases outside the gene matches. Per germline, CDR1 DFQATT and CDR2 SNEGSKA (reference sequence).

The chain has TRBV3-1 and TRBJ1-6; D not resolved. The CDR3 is 15 residues long. The V and J ends lost 0 bases and 5 bases respectively, with 8 bases between them. CDR1 is LGHDT and CDR2 is YNNKEL in the germline V gene (reference sequence). CDR3: CASSQDADDNSPLHF. CDR3 in DNA: TGTGCCAGCAGCCAAGATGCAGATGATAATTCACCCCTCCACTTT.

The chain uses TRBV25-1 and TRBJ2-7, with 7 positions matching TRBD1. CDR3 length: 15 residues. The V segment lost 6 bases and the J segment 2 bases; nucleotides outside the gene matches: 10. Germline V gene lookup returns CDR1 MGHDK and CDR2 SYGVNS. The CDR3 loop reads CASSITGVGPYEQYF. CDR3 DNA sequence: TGTGCCAGCAGCATAACAGGGGTGGGGCCCTACGAGCAGTACTTC.

The chain uses TRBV30 and TRBJ2-4, with D possibly matching TRBD1 (6 bases). V lost 0 bases and J 2 bases, leaving 14 bases between the germline ends. Germline CDR1 reads GTSNPN; CDR2 reads SVGIG (reference sequence). CDR3 size: 16 residues. CDR3 in amino acids: CAWSVRRGSSKNIQYF. The CDR3 DNA reads as TGTGCCTGGAGTGTTCGCAGGGGAAGTTCCAAAAACATTCAGTACTTC.

In its sample, this clonotype was seen once. This chain uses TRBV19 with TRBJ2-7; D uncertain. V was clipped by 11 bases and J by 0 bases, with 5 bases between them. This CDR3 comprises 10 residues. The germline CDR1 and CDR2 sequences are LNHDA and SQIVND (reference sequence). In DNA form, the CDR3 reads TGTGCCCCGCCCTCCTACGAGCAGTACTTC. Translation: CAPPSYEQYF.

J is TRBJ1-1 and V is TRBV20-1; 7 nucleotides align to TRBD1. The CDR3 covers 12 residues. V trimming: 5 bases; J trimming: 4 bases; junction bases outside the gene matches: 4. Germline V gives CDR1 DFQATT, CDR2 SNEGSKA (reference sequence). CDR3 region: CSAEGQSTEAFF. The CDR3 DNA reads as TGCAGTGCTGAGGGACAGTCCACTGAAGCTTTCTTT.

This sequence joins TRBV6-2 or TRBV6-3 and TRBJ2-5; 9 positions agree with TRBD2. CDR1 is MNHEY, CDR2 SVGEGT, per germline. The CDR3 totals 15 residues. Losses at the gene ends were 6 bases for V and 3 bases for J; bases not matched to a gene: 8. CDR3 residues: CASRQRGAEEETQYF. The CDR3 bases are TGTGCCAGCAGGCAGCGGGGGGCGGAAGAAGAGACCCAGTACTTC.

This CDR3 is CASSVPGNGEKLFF. The DNA of the CDR3 is TGTGCCAGCAGCGTACCCGGAAATGGGGAAAAACTGTTTTTT. The V and J genes are TRBV9 and TRBJ1-4, with no clear D. Germline values: CDR1 SGDLS, CDR2 YYNGEE. The CDR3 covers 14 residues. The ends were cut back, 1 base at V and 8 bases at J, with 12 bases in the middle.

J is TRBJ1-2 and V is TRBV6-1, with D uncertain. CDR1 and CDR2 (germline): MNHNS, SASEGT. V was pared by 3 bases and J by 4 bases, with 18 bases between. The CDR3 sequence is 16 residues long. The CDR3 reads CASSESFPPTSYGYTF. For the CDR3, the DNA is TGTGCCAGCAGTGAGTCGTTTCCCCCTACGTCCTATGGCTACACCTTC.

V gene TRBV20-1 combines with J gene TRBJ2-1; 11 bases are shared with TRBD1. In germline, CDR1 is DFQATT, CDR2 SNEGSKA (reference sequence). This CDR3 is 13 amino acids long. Germline trimming cut 6 bases from V and 7 bases from J; bases unmatched to any gene: 5. This CDR3 is CSAPGQGVNEQFF. CDR3 nucleotides: TGCAGTGCCCCGGGACAGGGGGTGAATGAGCAGTTCTTC.

This rearrangement joins TRBV18 to TRBJ1-1; D gene uncertain. The CDR3 loop spans 13 amino acids. Germline V gives CDR1 KGHSH, CDR2 LQKENI. V lost 6 bases to trimming and J lost 1 base, with 9 bases between them. The CDR3 loop reads CASSREKNTEAFF. For the CDR3, the DNA is TGTGCCAGCTCCCGTGAGAAGAACACTGAAGCTTTCTTT.

The chain joins TRBV20-1 to TRBJ2-3, with 8 bases lining up with TRBD2. In germline, CDR1 is DFQATT, CDR2 SNEGSKA (reference sequence). V shed 3 bases, J shed 4 bases, and the junction held 15 bases outside the gene matches. The CDR3 extends over 17 amino acids. CDR3 residues: CSARKTKGTRSADTQYF. The CDR3 bases are TGCAGTGCTAGGAAGACCAAGGGGACTAGGTCGGCAGATACGCAGTATTTT.

This chain uses TRBV28 with TRBJ1-2; D is undetermined. Germline lookup yields CDR1 MDHEN and CDR2 SYDVKM. The V end lost 2 bases, the J end lost 3 bases, and 13 bases lay between the germline ends. This CDR3 is 15 amino acids long. The CDR3 region is CASSLGREYYYGYTF. CDR3 DNA sequence: TGTGCCAGCAGTTTAGGAAGGGAATACTACTATGGCTACACCTTC.

Only one count was recorded for this clonotype. This chain links TRBV6-6 with TRBJ2-1, with TRBD1 matching 7 bases. V lost 10 bases and J lost 8; bases outside the gene matches: 11. Germline V gene lookup returns CDR1 MNHNY and CDR2 SVGAGI (reference sequence). This CDR3 is 13 amino acids long. CDR3 amino acids: CATFRDSIDEQFF. The CDR3 DNA reads as TGTGCCACCTTCCGGGACAGCATCGATGAGCAGTTCTTC.

This clonotype was counted once. The V call is TRBV6-5, the J call TRBJ2-7; D is uncertain. The germline gives CDR1 MNHEY, CDR2 SVGAGI. Trimming removed 2 bases from V and 4 bases from J, with 12 bases in between. This CDR3 is 14 amino acids long. In DNA, the CDR3 is TGTGCCAGCAGTTACGAACGCGGAAGATACGAGCAGTACTTC. This gives the protein CASSYERGRYEQYF.

This chain links TRBV28 with TRBJ2-2, with 10 positions matching TRBD2. Looked up from germline, CDR1 is MDHEN and CDR2 is SYDVKM. CDR3 size: 15 residues. J was trimmed by 5 bases and V by 0 bases; bases with no gene match: 0. The CDR3 sequence is CASSLWTSGTGELFF. DNA of the CDR3: TGTGCCAGCAGTTTATGGACTAGCGGGACCGGGGAGCTGTTTTTT.

The chain uses TRBV5-4 and TRBJ2-1; D is perhaps TRBD2 (5 bases). The V gene lost 6 bases and the J gene lost 6 bases, with 7 bases spanning the gap. Germline V gives CDR1 SGHNT, CDR2 YYREEE (reference sequence). There are 11 residues in the CDR3. The CDR3 bases are TGTGCCAGCATTGGAGGCAATGAGCAGTTCTTC. It encodes CASIGGNEQFF.